This entry features one TCR beta chain sequence. Authors' analysis steps: Junction-only immunoSEQ data arrived without quality scores, meaning filtering differed. Sequencing was performed with immunoSEQ multiplex PCR; in TCRdb, only in-frame clones are kept and a portion is missing. The D gene and trimming were derived from the DNA, and the V and J assignments and clone size from that table. This sample has around 620,000 clones, with approximately 95% found just once. The sample comes from a study of shared clonotypes between healthy human individuals. About the research overall: CD4 naive and CD4 memory each took three plates per donor, while CD8 naive took two and CD8 memory one.

CD45RO-negative, CCR7-selected cells formed the naive CD8 fraction, which excluded terminally differentiated effector memory CD45RA+ cells. The TCR sequence derives from a woman under 40 in good health. Sequencing was performed on naive CD8+ T cells sorted from blood.

The CDR3 DNA sequence: TGCGCCAGCAGTGGCGGCGGGATTACCTACGAGCAGTACTTC. This sequence encodes CASSGGGITYEQYF. This rearrangement joins TRBV10-2 to TRBJ2-7, with a tentative D call TRBD2 (6 bases). Per the germline V gene, CDR1 is WSHSY and CDR2 is SAAADI. The V end was cut by 4 bases, the J end by 2 bases, with 12 bases between. This CDR3 spans 14 amino acids.